This is a list of T cell receptor beta chains from one sample in a study of cytomegalovirus exposure and HLA in healthy donors. Sequenced by immunoSEQ multiplex PCR; TCRdb stores in-frame clones only, minus some. The sample features tens of thousands of clones, with 1.4% to 1.5% in its top ten. The sample comprised PBMCs. The receptors originated from a woman in her sixties or seventies in good health and CMV-seronegative. Each CDR3 is given with its conserved first and last residue. A D gene is named only where the DNA matches it firmly.

v_call	j_call	d_call	cdr3_aa	cdr3_nt
TRBV5-1	TRBJ2-1	TRBD2	CASTPRASGASYNEQFF	TGCGCCAGCACCCCGCGGGCTAGCGGGGCCTCCTACAATGAGCAGTTCTTC
TRBV18	TRBJ2-2	.	CASSPMSTGELFF	TGTGCCAGCTCACCAATGAGCACCGGGGAGCTGTTTTTT
TRBV5-1	TRBJ2-7	.	CASSPLPGEPYEQYF	TGCGCCAGCAGCCCCCTTCCGGGGGAGCCCTACGAGCAGTACTTC
TRBV6-5	TRBJ1-5	.	CASSYDRSNQPQHF	TGTGCCAGCAGTTACGACAGGAGCAATCAGCCCCAGCATTTT
TRBV18	TRBJ2-3	.	CASSPRPQGQSTDTQYF	TGTGCCAGCTCACCACGCCCGCAAGGACAGAGCACAGATACGCAGTATTTT
TRBV7-9	TRBJ2-3	TRBD2	CASSLMRGSTDTQYF	TGTGCCAGCAGCCTAATGCGGGGGTCCACAGATACGCAGTATTTT
TRBV7-9	TRBJ1-4	.	CASTVSGTSNEKLFF	TGTGCCAGCACGGTCTCAGGGACTTCTAATGAAAAACTGTTTTTT
TRBV4-1	TRBJ2-1	.	CASSLYAGTYNEQFF	TGCGCCAGCAGCCTGTATGCCGGGACCTACAATGAGCAGTTCTTC
TRBV7-8	TRBJ2-7	.	CASSSSGLPKWQYF	TGTGCCAGCAGCTCCTCGGGACTGCCTAAATGGCAGTACTTC
TRBV9	TRBJ2-2	TRBD1	CASSTGQVGVDGELFF	TGTGCCAGCAGCACCGGACAGGTGGGGGTTGACGGGGAGCTGTTTTTT
TRBV27	TRBJ1-3	.	CASSSLGRGGNTIYF	TGTGCCAGCAGTTCCCTCGGGAGGGGTGGAAACACCATATATTTT
TRBV5-1	TRBJ2-7	TRBD2	CASSSSGSGEQYF	TGCGCCAGCAGCAGTAGCGGGAGTGGCGAGCAGTACTTC
TRBV6-5	TRBJ2-7	TRBD1	CASSYSSVQGAYEQYF	TGTGCCAGCAGTTATTCCTCGGTCCAGGGGGCATACGAGCAGTACTTC
TRBV19	TRBJ2-3	TRBD2	CASRLIAGGADTQYF	TGTGCCAGTAGGTTAATAGCGGGAGGAGCAGATACGCAGTATTTT
TRBV5-1	TRBJ2-6	.	CASSLAPHRSGANVLTF	TGCGCCAGCAGCTTGGCCCCACACCGCTCTGGGGCCAACGTCCTGACTTTC
TRBV5-8	TRBJ1-1	.	CASSLRQGTTEAFF	TGTGCCAGCAGCTTGCGGCAGGGGACCACTGAAGCTTTCTTT
TRBV10-3	TRBJ2-1	TRBD1	CAISESGTGASSSYNEQFF	TGTGCCATCAGTGAGTCCGGGACAGGGGCCTCCAGCTCCTACAATGAGCAGTTCTTC
TRBV2	TRBJ2-1	TRBD2	CASIRRLAGPNEQFF	TGTGCCAGCATAAGGAGACTAGCGGGACCGAATGAGCAGTTCTTC
TRBV5-4	TRBJ2-5	.	CASSPTPSYSQETQYF	TGTGCCAGCAGCCCCACCCCCTCCTACAGTCAAGAGACCCAGTACTTC
TRBV6-5	TRBJ2-1	TRBD2	CASGASGSHNEQFF	TGTGCCAGCGGCGCTAGCGGGAGCCACAATGAGCAGTTCTTC
TRBV19	TRBJ2-7	TRBD1	CASSPADRASYEQYF	TGTGCCAGTAGTCCGGCGGACAGGGCTAGCTACGAGCAGTACTTC
TRBV4-2	TRBJ2-3	.	CASSQVDSSSTDTQYF	TGTGCCAGCAGCCAAGTGGACAGCTCTAGCACAGATACGCAGTATTTT